This entry is about one T cell receptor beta chain. Its specificity is unknown. Germline V gene data show CDR1 as SGDLS and CDR2 as YYNGEE. The CDR3 has 15 amino acids. Losses at the gene ends were 0 bases for V and 3 bases for J; bases not matched to a gene: 3. This entry comes from a study of graft-versus-host responses after intestinal transplantation. On the study more broadly: Isolated intestinal, liver-intestinal, or multivisceral transplants had been given to the recipients.

Produced via immunoSEQ multiplex PCR; TCRdb's table is partial and in-frame only. Altogether 85,000 to 90,000 clones are present, about 90% being singletons, with the ten largest covering roughly 0.099%. Study results and limitations: Marrow from the recipient contained GvH clones, some of which had appeared first in ileum or blood. Peak levels of circulating GvH clones tracked with early post-transplant HvG declines. Where graft-donor T cell macrochimerism was present, patients had high graft-versus-host to host-versus-graft clonal ratios in allografts.

The chain couples TRBV9 to TRBJ1-5; 7 bases fit TRBD1. The TCR was taken from a human donor who received an intestinal transplant. The sequencing here drew on unstimulated CD4+ T cells sorted from spleen or lymph node cells, taken before intestinal transplant. The CDR3 coding sequence is TGTGCCAGCAGCGTAGAGGGGACAGTCAATCAGCCCCAGCATTTT. It specifies CASSVEGTVNQPQHF.